A selection of T cell receptor beta chains follows, all from one sample in a study of blood T cell repertoires in COVID-19. Sequenced by immunoSEQ multiplex PCR; TCRdb stores in-frame clones only, minus some. The sample consists of more than 200,000 clones, approximately 83% of them appearing once. The sample was peripheral blood. All receptors derive from a woman aged 35 to 49 with active or convalescent COVID-19. Both conserved end residues are part of each CDR3. A D gene is named only where the DNA matches it firmly. Only part of the rows carry a size: once, few, many, or a class if the clone is expanded.

j_call	clone_size	d_call	v_call	cdr3_aa	cdr3_nt
TRBJ1-2	few	.	TRBV6-2/TRBV6-3	CASSFPGRGHYGYTF	TGTGCCAGCAGTTTCCCCGGGAGGGGCCACTATGGCTACACCTTC
TRBJ2-5	.	TRBD1	TRBV5-1	CASSVRARDRGSETQYF	TGCGCCAGCAGCGTGCGGGCCCGGGACAGGGGATCGGAGACCCAGTACTTC
TRBJ2-7	.	.	TRBV3-1/TRBV3-2	CASSQVRNYEQYF	TGTGCCAGCAGCCAAGTCAGGAACTACGAGCAGTACTTC
TRBJ1-1	.	.	TRBV5-4	CASSLGRGGYTEAFF	TGTGCCAGCAGCTTGGGGCGAGGCGGGTACACTGAAGCTTTCTTT
TRBJ1-2	.	TRBD1	TRBV5-1	CASSPDRDFGYTF	TGCGCCAGCAGCCCGGACAGGGATTTCGGCTACACCTTC
TRBJ2-7	.	TRBD1	TRBV25-1	CASRRGGQGIYEQYF	TGTGCCAGCAGAAGGGGGGGACAGGGGATATACGAGCAGTACTTC
TRBJ2-3	.	TRBD2	TRBV7-6	CASSLNPTSGRAPDTQYF	TGTGCCAGCAGCCTCAACCCAACTAGCGGGAGGGCCCCCGATACGCAGTATTTT
TRBJ1-1	.	.	TRBV27	CTVGHGGTEAFF	TGTACCGTGGGGCACGGTGGCACTGAAGCTTTCTTT
TRBJ1-1	.	.	TRBV6-5	CASSYSGGTEAFF	TGTGCCAGCAGTTACTCCGGGGGCACTGAAGCTTTCTTT
TRBJ1-1	once	TRBD1	TRBV6-6	CASSYGLGGRETEAFF	TGTGCCAGCAGTTATGGATTAGGGGGCAGGGAAACTGAAGCTTTCTTT
TRBJ1-2	.	.	TRBV27	CASSLAAGHGYTF	TGTGCCAGCAGTTTAGCGGCAGGGCATGGCTACACCTTC
TRBJ2-7	once	.	TRBV14	CASSQDRRPYEQYF	TGTGCCAGCAGCCAAGATAGGAGGCCCTACGAGCAGTACTTC
TRBJ1-1	.	.	TRBV2	CASTLDPGVTEAFF	TGTGCCAGCACCCTCGACCCAGGGGTCACTGAAGCTTTCTTT
TRBJ2-5	.	.	TRBV7-3	CASSGSPGGETQYF	TGTGCCAGCAGCGGATCCCCAGGAGGGGAGACCCAGTACTTC
TRBJ2-2	once	.	TRBV20-1	CSASRFGGLIEAGELFF	TGCAGTGCTAGTAGGTTCGGGGGGCTGATAGAGGCCGGGGAGCTGTTTTTT
TRBJ2-5	.	TRBD1	TRBV23-1	CASIRAGEGAYETQYF	TGCGCCAGCATAAGGGCAGGAGAGGGGGCGTATGAGACCCAGTACTTC
TRBJ2-3	once	TRBD1	TRBV6-5	CASSLQGAADTQYF	TGTGCCAGCAGTCTACAGGGGGCAGCAGATACGCAGTATTTT
TRBJ2-5	.	TRBD2	TRBV9	CASSPSGGVQETQYF	TGTGCCAGCAGCCCCAGCGGGGGGGTACAAGAGACCCAGTACTTC
TRBJ2-5	.	.	TRBV11-2	CASSLDGETQYF	TGTGCCAGCAGCTTAGACGGGGAGACCCAGTACTTC